This T cell receptor (beta chain) was sequenced during a study of T cell responses to AZD1222 COVID-19 vaccine. General study points: Recipients of AZD1222 seropositive at baseline numbered only five or six.

The data were produced by immunoSEQ multiplex PCR, yet TCRdb's version contains in-frame clones alone and is incomplete. The sample includes fewer than 120,000 clones, 92% of them seen just once. The analysis combined second doses at about 4 or about 12 weeks. Regarding this clone: What it binds is unknown.

The source is an adult who received the AZD1222 COVID-19 vaccine. Source: peripheral blood, taken 28 days after the second AZD1222 dose.

DNA of the CDR3: TGTGCCAGCACCCCCGTGCCCAGGGCCCTGGGGAGAGAGACCCAGTACTTC. Translation gives CASTPVPRALGRETQYF. The chain recombines TRBV5-5 with TRBJ2-5; D possibly matches TRBD1 or TRBD2 (5 bases each). CDR3 length: 17 amino acids. CDR1 SGHKS and CDR2 YYEKEE come from the germline V gene (reference sequence). V lost 6 bases to trimming and J lost 4 bases, with 25 bases between them.